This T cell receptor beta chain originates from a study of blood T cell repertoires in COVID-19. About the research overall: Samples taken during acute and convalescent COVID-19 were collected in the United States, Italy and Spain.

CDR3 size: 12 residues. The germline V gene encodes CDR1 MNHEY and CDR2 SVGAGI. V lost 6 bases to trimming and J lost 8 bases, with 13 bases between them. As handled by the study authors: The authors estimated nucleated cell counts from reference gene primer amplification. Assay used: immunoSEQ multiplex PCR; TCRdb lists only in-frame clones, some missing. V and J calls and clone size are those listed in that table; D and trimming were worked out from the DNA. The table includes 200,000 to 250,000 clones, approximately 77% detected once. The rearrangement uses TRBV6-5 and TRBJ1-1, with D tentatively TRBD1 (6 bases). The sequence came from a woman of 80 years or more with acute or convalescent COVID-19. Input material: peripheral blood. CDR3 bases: TGTGCCAGCAGGGGACGACAGGCGGAAGCTTTCTTT. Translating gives CASRGRQAEAFF.